This entry lists 28 T cell receptor beta chains sequenced from one sample in a study of blood T cell repertoires in COVID-19. The assay was immunoSEQ multiplex PCR, and TCRdb's table has in-frame clones only and misses some. The repertoire holds approximately 16,000 clones, with around 73% as singletons. The material sequenced was peripheral blood. The receptors were sampled from a human donor in a cohort sampled during active COVID-19.

The sample holds a few counts of this clone. J is TRBJ1-2 and V is TRBV7-9; TRBD1 is a possible D gene (6 bases). The germline V gene encodes CDR1 SEHNR and CDR2 FQNEAQ (reference sequence). The CDR3 length is 13 residues. V lost 3 bases to trimming and J lost 4 bases, with 9 bases between them. DNA for the CDR3: TGTGCCAGCAGCTTTGGACAGCTCTATGGCTACACCTTC. Protein product: CASSFGQLYGYTF.

V gene TRBV5-3 combines with J gene TRBJ1-1; D is ambiguous. TRBV5-3 is an ORF; its function is uncertain. CDR3 size: 12 residues. Trimming took off 4 bases at V and 7 bases at J, with 11 bases between the two ends. CDR3 sequence (DNA): TGTGCCAGAAGCCCTAGCATGGTTGAAGCTTTCTTT. Protein sequence: CARSPSMVEAFF.

The J gene is TRBJ2-1, the V gene TRBV7-2; D perhaps matches TRBD1 (5 bases). Between the trimmed V and J ends, which lost 5 bases and 6 bases, there was a span of 11 bases. The CDR3 is made up of 13 amino acids. Per the germline V gene, CDR1 is SGHTA and CDR2 is FQGNSA. CDR3 DNA sequence: TGTGCCAGCAGCAAGGGGAACCTCAATGAGCAGTTCTTC. Translating it yields CASSKGNLNEQFF. The full variable domain, rest sourced from reference TRBV7-2 and TRBJ2-1, is GAGVSQSPSNKVTEKGKDVELRCDPISGHTALYWYRQSLGQGLEFLIYFQGNSAPDKSGLPSDRFSAERTGGSVSTLTIQRTQQEDSAVYLCASSKGNLNEQFFGPGTRLTVL.

This clone was seen once. The chain employs TRBV6-6 and TRBJ2-7, with D perhaps matching TRBD2 (5 bases). V dropped 0 bases and J dropped 3 bases, with 15 bases sitting between them. The CDR3 runs to 16 residues. The germline CDR1 and CDR2 sequences are MNHNY and SVGAGI (reference sequence). The CDR3 DNA follows: TGTGCCAGCAGTTACTCGACTCCGAGGGCCGGCTACGAGCAGTACTTC. Protein: CASSYSTPRAGYEQYF.

The CDR3 DNA reads TGTGCTAGTTCATGGCAGACTAGTAACCACGAGCAGTACTTC. Amino acid sequence: CASSWQTSNHEQYF. The rearrangement links TRBV12-5 to TRBJ2-7; D possibly corresponds to TRBD2 (6 bases). The CDR3 length is 14 residues. Germline CDR1 LGHNT, CDR2 FRNRAP. The V gene lost 8 bases and the J gene lost 5 bases, with 19 bases spanning the gap.

The CDR3 loop is CASSLGLANEQFF. CDR3 sequence (DNA): TGTGCCAGCAGCTTAGGGCTAGCCAATGAGCAGTTCTTC. The V and J genes are TRBV11-2 and TRBJ2-1, with D possibly TRBD2 on 5 matching bases. The CDR3 loop spans 13 amino acids. The V gene lost 1 base and the J gene lost 6 bases, with 7 bases spanning the gap. Germline-derived CDR1 and CDR2 are SGHAT and FQNNGV.

This clone was recorded once. The CDR3 loop reads CSVTGALPYEQYF. CDR3 coding DNA: TGCAGCGTGACAGGGGCGTTACCCTACGAGCAGTACTTC. The chain employs TRBV29-1 and TRBJ2-7; TRBD1 matches 8 bases. J lost 2 bases, V lost 6 bases, and 6 bases had no gene match. CDR3 size: 13 residues. Per germline, CDR1 SQVTM and CDR2 ANQGSEA.

This chain links TRBV9 with TRBJ2-1, with 13 bases that match TRBD2. The CDR3 consists of 15 residues. Germline lookup yields CDR1 SGDLS and CDR2 YYNGEE. The V segment lost 4 bases and the J segment 4 bases; nucleotides outside the gene matches: 2. This CDR3 is CASSMTSGGYNEQFF. CDR3 DNA sequence: TGTGCCAGCAGCATGACTAGCGGGGGGTACAATGAGCAGTTCTTC.

The chain employs TRBV5-5 and TRBJ1-5, with D tentatively TRBD1 (5 bases). V was trimmed by 2 bases and J by 2 bases, leaving 17 bases between them. Germline CDR1 is SGHKS and CDR2 is YYEKEE (reference sequence). The CDR3 loop spans 17 amino acids. CDR3 residues: CASSLLAGLLGNQPQHF. CDR3 sequence (DNA): TGTGCCAGCAGCTTATTGGCAGGGCTATTGGGCAATCAGCCCCAGCATTTT.

The CDR3 spells CASSSAPGQGGYEQYF. DNA for the CDR3: TGTGCCAGTAGTAGTGCTCCGGGACAGGGAGGGTACGAGCAGTACTTC. The genes are TRBV19 and TRBJ2-7; 9 bases are shared with TRBD1. The V segment lost 4 bases and the J segment 4 bases; nucleotides outside the gene matches: 11. The CDR3 spans 16 residues. CDR1 LNHDA and CDR2 SQIVND come from the germline V gene (reference sequence).

This chain links TRBV28 with TRBJ1-1; maybe TRBD1 (6 bases). Germline V lookup: CDR1 MDHEN, CDR2 SYDVKM. This CDR3 contains 11 residues. The V and J ends lost 4 bases and 8 bases respectively, with 8 bases between them. The CDR3 DNA is TGTGCCAGCAGTTCACAGGGAGAAGCTTTCTTT. Translation gives CASSSQGEAFF.

The gene calls are TRBV4-1 and TRBJ2-5, with TRBD1 identical over 7 bases. V gave up 0 bases and J gave up 5 bases; unmatched junction bases: 9. This CDR3 contains 16 residues. Germline CDR1 MGHRA, CDR2 YSYEKL. The CDR3 is CASSQEGQGVGETQYF. DNA for the CDR3: TGCGCCAGCAGCCAAGAAGGTCAGGGGGTAGGTGAGACCCAGTACTTC.

This clone was recorded only once. The V and J genes are TRBV6-5 and TRBJ2-3; 7 nucleotides agree with TRBD2. This CDR3 is 11 amino acids long. V gave up 7 bases and J gave up 6 bases; unmatched junction bases: 1. The V gene's germline CDR1 is MNHEY and CDR2 SVGAGI. This chain's CDR3 is CASTGGDTQYF. The CDR3 coding sequence is TGTGCCAGCACCGGGGGGGATACGCAGTATTTT.

For this clone: This CDR3 is also generated by other DNA sequences in the sample. The V and J genes are TRBV18 and TRBJ2-7; a possible D gene is TRBD2 (5 bases). Germline V CDR1 and CDR2: KGHSH, LQKENI. The CDR3 runs to 14 residues. V lost 3 bases to trimming and J lost 4 bases, with 13 bases between them. Written as DNA, the CDR3 is TGTGCCAGCTCACCTCGGGGAAGAGAATACGAGCAGTACTTC. This encodes CASSPRGREYEQYF.

This chain links TRBV6-5 with TRBJ2-1; 7 nucleotides match TRBD2. Germline V gene data show CDR1 as MNHEY and CDR2 as SVGAGI. Trimming removed 0 bases from V and 7 bases from J; junction bases left unmatched: 6. This CDR3 region has 15 residues. The chain's CDR3 is CASSYSSGIGNEQFF. The CDR3 DNA is TGTGCCAGCAGTTACTCAAGCGGGATTGGAAATGAGCAGTTCTTC.

J is TRBJ1-1 and V is TRBV27, with unresolved D. This CDR3 is built from 12 residues. Germline V gives CDR1 MNHEY, CDR2 SMNVEV (reference sequence). V shed 4 bases and J shed 4 bases, with 7 bases lying between them. Written as DNA, the CDR3 is TGTGCCAGCAGTTCCGGTCGCACTGAAGCTTTCTTT. Amino acid sequence: CASSSGRTEAFF.

The CDR3 bases are TGTGCCAGCAGCATGTCGGACAGGGCTCACCTTAGCAATCAGCCCCAGCATTTT. It is translated as CASSMSDRAHLSNQPQHF. This chain links TRBV21-1 with TRBJ1-5; TRBD1 was called by the table and not checked on the DNA. TRBV21-1 is listed as a pseudogene. The CDR3 covers 18 residues.

The gene calls are TRBV5-1 and TRBJ1-1, with a possible D match to TRBD1 (6 bases). Looked up from germline, CDR1 is SGHRS and CDR2 is YFSETQ. V lost 4 bases, J lost 4 bases, and 14 bases lay in between. This CDR3 is built from 14 residues. The CDR3 bases are TGCGCCAGCAGCCCTTCGCCGGACAGCACTGAAGCTTTCTTT. It translates to CASSPSPDSTEAFF.

The rearrangement joins TRBV10-3 to TRBJ1-1, with a weak D call TRBD1 (5 bases). This CDR3 is built from 12 residues. CDR1 ENHRY and CDR2 SYGVKD come from the germline V gene. Trimming took off 3 bases at V and 3 bases at J, with 5 bases between the two ends. In DNA form, the CDR3 reads TGTGCCATCAGTGACAGGGACACTGAAGCTTTCTTT. Translating it yields CAISDRDTEAFF.

This chain connects TRBV9 to TRBJ2-6; maybe TRBD1 (6 bases). Germline V lookup: CDR1 SGDLS, CDR2 YYNGEE. V lost 4 bases to trimming and J lost 0 bases, with 8 bases between them. CDR3 length: 15 amino acids. CDR3 sequence (DNA): TGTGCCAGCAGCTGGACAGTCTCTGGGGCCAACGTCCTGACTTTC. This sequence encodes CASSWTVSGANVLTF.

The J gene is TRBJ2-7, the V gene TRBV18, with TRBD1 matching over 7 bases. This CDR3 is 15 amino acids long. CDR1 and CDR2 from the germline V gene are KGHSH and LQKENI. Trimming took 3 bases from V and 6 from J; bases not matched to a gene: 11. As DNA, the CDR3 is TGTGCCAGCTCACCCGCGACGACAGGGATATCCGAGCAGTACTTC. It translates to CASSPATTGISEQYF.

The rearrangement links TRBV9 to TRBJ1-1, with D perhaps TRBD1 (6 bases). The CDR3 runs 15 residues. Germline CDR1 is SGDLS and CDR2 is YYNGEE. The V end was cut by 0 bases, the J end by 7 bases, with 16 bases between. The CDR3 sequence: CASSVEDSPVVEAFF. The CDR3 DNA is TGTGCCAGCAGCGTAGAGGACAGCCCCGTAGTTGAAGCTTTCTTT.

The CDR3 DNA sequence: TGTGCCAGCAGCCCTCCACCCGTTTTCGGGTATTTT. As protein: CASSPPPVFGYF. The chain couples TRBV2 to TRBJ2-3; D not certain. The V gene lost 6 bases and the J gene lost 14 bases, with 18 bases spanning the gap. The CDR3 spans 12 residues. Germline loops: CDR1 SNHLY, CDR2 FYNNEI. The full variable domain, its missing parts supplied by reference TRBV2 and TRBJ2-3, is EPEVTQTPSHQVTQMGQEVILRCVPISNHLYFYWYRQILGQKVEFLVSFYNNEISEKSEIFDDQFSVERPDGSNFTLKIRSTKLEDSAMYFCASSPPPVFGYFGPGTRLTVL.

V usage is TRBV4-1 and J usage is TRBJ1-2; 9 positions agree with TRBD1. The V and J ends lost 4 bases and 8 bases, in that order; junction bases with no gene match: 5. Germline V gene sequence: CDR1 MGHRA, CDR2 YSYEKL. This CDR3 spans 13 amino acids. The CDR3 DNA follows: TGCGCCAGCAGCCGTATGGACAGGGGCGGCTACACCTTC. Its protein product is CASSRMDRGGYTF.

This clone has just a few counts. V is TRBV7-2 and J is TRBJ2-3, with D hard to call. The CDR3 covers 14 residues. The germline gives CDR1 SGHTA, CDR2 FQGNSA. The V end lost 1 base, the J end lost 2 bases, and 7 bases lay between the germline ends. CDR3 region: CASSLGLFTDTQYF. CDR3 bases: TGTGCCAGCAGCTTAGGGCTCTTCACAGATACGCAGTATTTT.

The chain links TRBV28 to TRBJ1-4; D is possibly TRBD1 (5 bases). This CDR3 contains 16 residues. Germline values: CDR1 MDHEN, CDR2 SYDVKM. V was shortened by 6 bases and J by 6 bases, with 20 bases between the two germline ends. The chain's CDR3 is CASSRIGAGGDEKLFF. The CDR3, as DNA: TGTGCCAGCAGCCGCATCGGGGCCGGGGGGGATGAAAAACTGTTTTTT.

The chain links TRBV20-1 to TRBJ1-2, with TRBD1 identical over 12 bases. The J segment lost 5 bases and the V segment lost 3 bases, leaving 13 bases of the junction unmatched. Germline CDR1 and CDR2: DFQATT and SNEGSKA (reference sequence). CDR3 length equals 17 residues. The CDR3 sequence: CSASYIGTGGAGYGYTF. Written as DNA, the CDR3 is TGCAGTGCTAGTTACATCGGGACAGGGGGCGCGGGGTATGGCTACACCTTC.

A note on this clone: A read error may produce the germline difference seen at one junction end. Here the CDR3 reads CASMPGLQGTQYF. The CDR3 DNA reads TGTGCCAGCATGCCGGGACTCCAAGGGACCCAGTACTTC. The rearrangement uses TRBV2 and TRBJ2-5, with D possibly being TRBD2 (6 bases). Germline V gene data show CDR1 as SNHLY and CDR2 as FYNNEI. The CDR3 consists of 13 residues.